The clone carrying this T cell receptor (beta chain) was counted at least ten times. As yet, its antigen is unknown. The junction differs from germline at one of its ends, possibly a read error. The germline gives CDR1 SSHAT, CDR2 FNYEAQ (reference sequence). The CDR3 is made up of 13 amino acids. The data were obtained in a study of T-cell memory formation after mild COVID-19. Study-wide context: Clusters of TCRs were largely donor specific.

From 5'RACE with constant-segment primers came TCR alpha and TCR beta cDNA libraries that carried sample barcodes and UMIs. A single record per CDR3 protein comes from TCRdb applying MiXCR to the 5' RACE reads. The sample lists around 34,000 distinct CDR3 sequences, 7.7% occurring once. Study observations and caveats: Cross-reactive memory apparently joined, as some responding clones appeared in pre-infection memory.

The TCR comes from a man aged 18 to 35 who had mild COVID-19 (a few samples of this study predate the infection). Cell type and time point are not known. The chain recombines TRBV7-7 with TRBJ2-5; D is perhaps TRBD1 (6 bases). Sequenced: PBMCs or a T cell subset sorted from them (not recorded which). CDR3 residues: CASSLGARETQYF. CDR3 nucleotides: TGTGCTAGCAGCCTGGGGGCGCGAGAGACCCAGTACTTC.